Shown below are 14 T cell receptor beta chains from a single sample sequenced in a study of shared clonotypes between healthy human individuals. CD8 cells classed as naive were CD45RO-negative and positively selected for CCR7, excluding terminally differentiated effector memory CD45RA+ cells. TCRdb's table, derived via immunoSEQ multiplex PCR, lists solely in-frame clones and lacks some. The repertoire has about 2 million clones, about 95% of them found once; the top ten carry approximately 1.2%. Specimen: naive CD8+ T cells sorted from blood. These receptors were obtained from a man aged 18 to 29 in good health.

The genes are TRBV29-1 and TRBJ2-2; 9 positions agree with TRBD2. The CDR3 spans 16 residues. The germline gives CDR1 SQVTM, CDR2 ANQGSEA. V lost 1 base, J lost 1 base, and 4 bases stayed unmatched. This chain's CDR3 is CSVEGTTSGNTGELFF. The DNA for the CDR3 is TGCAGCGTTGAAGGCACGACTAGCGGGAACACCGGGGAGCTGTTTTTT.

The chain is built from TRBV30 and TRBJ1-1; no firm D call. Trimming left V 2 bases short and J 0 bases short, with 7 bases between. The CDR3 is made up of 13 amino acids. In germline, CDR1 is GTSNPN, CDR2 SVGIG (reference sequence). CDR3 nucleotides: TGTGCCTGGAGTCTCTTCATGAACACTGAAGCTTTCTTT. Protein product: CAWSLFMNTEAFF.

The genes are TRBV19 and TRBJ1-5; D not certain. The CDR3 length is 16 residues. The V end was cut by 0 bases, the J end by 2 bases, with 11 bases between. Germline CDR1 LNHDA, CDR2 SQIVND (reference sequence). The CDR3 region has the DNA TGTGCCAGTAGTATAGATAACGGGAGTGGCAATCAGCCCCAGCATTTT. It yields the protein CASSIDNGSGNQPQHF.

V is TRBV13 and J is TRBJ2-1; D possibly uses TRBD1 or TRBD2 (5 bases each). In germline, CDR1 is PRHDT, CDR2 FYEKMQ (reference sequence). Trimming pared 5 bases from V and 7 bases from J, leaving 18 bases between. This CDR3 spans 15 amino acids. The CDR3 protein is CASSSLRGGINEQFF. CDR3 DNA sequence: TGTGCCAGCAGCAGTCTGAGGGGTGGAATTAATGAGCAGTTCTTC.

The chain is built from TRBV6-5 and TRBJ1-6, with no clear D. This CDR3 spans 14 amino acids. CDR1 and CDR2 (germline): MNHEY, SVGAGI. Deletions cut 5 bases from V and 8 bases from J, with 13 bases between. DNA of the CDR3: TGTGCCAGCAGTGAATTTTGGGGAGATTCACCCCTCCACTTT. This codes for CASSEFWGDSPLHF.

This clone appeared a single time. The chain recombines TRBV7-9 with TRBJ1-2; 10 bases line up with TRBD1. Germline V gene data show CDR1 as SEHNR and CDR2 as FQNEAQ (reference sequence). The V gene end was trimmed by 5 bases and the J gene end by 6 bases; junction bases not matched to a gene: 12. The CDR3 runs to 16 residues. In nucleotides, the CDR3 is TGTGCCAGCAGCGACCCGGGACAGGGGATTAAGGATGGCTACACCTTC. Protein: CASSDPGQGIKDGYTF.

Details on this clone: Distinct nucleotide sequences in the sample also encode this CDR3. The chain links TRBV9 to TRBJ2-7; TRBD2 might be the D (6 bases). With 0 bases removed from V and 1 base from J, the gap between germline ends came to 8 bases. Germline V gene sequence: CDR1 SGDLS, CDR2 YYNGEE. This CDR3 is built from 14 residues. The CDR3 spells CASSVGGVSYEQYF. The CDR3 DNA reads TGTGCCAGCAGCGTAGGCGGGGTTTCCTACGAGCAGTACTTC.

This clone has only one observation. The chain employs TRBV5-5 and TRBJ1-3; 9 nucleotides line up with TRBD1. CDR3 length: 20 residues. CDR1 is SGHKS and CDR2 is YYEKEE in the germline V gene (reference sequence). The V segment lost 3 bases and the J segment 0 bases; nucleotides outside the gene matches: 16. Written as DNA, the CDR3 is TGTGCCAGCAGCTCTCTCGGGACAGGGATTCGGTCGTACTCTGGAAACACCATATATTTT. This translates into CASSSLGTGIRSYSGNTIYF.

DNA of the CDR3: TGTGCCAGTAGTATCCCAGGGCGCAATCAGCCCCAGCATTTT. Amino acids: CASSIPGRNQPQHF. The chain combines TRBV19 with TRBJ1-5, with a weak D call TRBD1 (5 bases). CDR1 is LNHDA, CDR2 SQIVND, per germline (reference sequence). V lost 3 bases to trimming and J lost 2 bases, with 8 bases between them. The CDR3 sequence is 14 residues long.

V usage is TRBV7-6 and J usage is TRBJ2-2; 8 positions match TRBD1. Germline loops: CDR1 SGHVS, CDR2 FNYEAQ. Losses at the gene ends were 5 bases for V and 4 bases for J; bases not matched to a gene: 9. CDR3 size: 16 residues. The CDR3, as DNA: TGTGCCAGCAGCCCCGACCCGACAGGGGTCACCGGGGAGCTGTTTTTT. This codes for CASSPDPTGVTGELFF.

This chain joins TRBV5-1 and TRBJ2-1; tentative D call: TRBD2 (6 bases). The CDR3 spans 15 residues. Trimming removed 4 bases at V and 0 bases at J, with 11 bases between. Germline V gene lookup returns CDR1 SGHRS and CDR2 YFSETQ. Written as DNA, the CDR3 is TGCGCCAGCAGCATTCCGACTAGCTCCTACAATGAGCAGTTCTTC. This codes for CASSIPTSSYNEQFF.

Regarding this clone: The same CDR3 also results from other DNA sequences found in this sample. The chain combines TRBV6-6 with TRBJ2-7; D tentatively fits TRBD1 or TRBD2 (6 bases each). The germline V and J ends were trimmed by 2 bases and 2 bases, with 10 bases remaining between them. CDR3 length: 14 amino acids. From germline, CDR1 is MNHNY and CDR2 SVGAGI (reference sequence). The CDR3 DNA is TGTGCCAGCAGTTACGCGGGACAAGCCTACGAGCAGTACTTC. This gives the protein CASSYAGQAYEQYF.

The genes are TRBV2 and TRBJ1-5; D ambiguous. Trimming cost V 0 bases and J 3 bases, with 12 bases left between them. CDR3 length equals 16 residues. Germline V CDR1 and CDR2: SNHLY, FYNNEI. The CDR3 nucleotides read TGTGCCAGCAGTGAAGCGGCGGACGGAACCAATCAGCCCCAGCATTTT. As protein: CASSEAADGTNQPQHF.

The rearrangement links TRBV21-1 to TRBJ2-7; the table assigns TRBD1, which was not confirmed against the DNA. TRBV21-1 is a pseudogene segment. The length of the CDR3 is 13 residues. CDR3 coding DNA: TGTGCCAGGCTTGAAAGGGGGCCCCACGAGCAGTACTTC. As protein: CARLERGPHEQYF.